This T cell receptor beta chain was captured by sequencing in a study of patients and donors after allogeneic stem cell transplantation. TCRdb re-derived calls from the RT-PCR reads in MiXCR, one entry per CDR3 protein. The table lists fewer than 500,000 distinct CDR3 sequences, roughly 17% of them singletons. With V trimmed by 5 bases and J by 2 bases, 3 bases remained unmatched. The germline CDR1 and CDR2 sequences are SGHTA and FQGNSA. This CDR3 is built from 13 residues. Sequencing was performed on blood, either unsorted or a sorted T cell fraction (not recorded which). The clonotype originates from a human donor who was either an allogeneic HSCT recipient or a stem cell or donor lymphocyte infusion donor (not recorded which). It is not recorded whose cells these are; they may come from a transplant donor. V usage is TRBV7-2 and J usage is TRBJ2-7; TRBD1 agrees at 7 bases. This CDR3 reads CASSMGQTYEQYF. For the CDR3, the DNA is TGTGCCAGCAGCATGGGACAGACCTACGAGCAGTACTTC.